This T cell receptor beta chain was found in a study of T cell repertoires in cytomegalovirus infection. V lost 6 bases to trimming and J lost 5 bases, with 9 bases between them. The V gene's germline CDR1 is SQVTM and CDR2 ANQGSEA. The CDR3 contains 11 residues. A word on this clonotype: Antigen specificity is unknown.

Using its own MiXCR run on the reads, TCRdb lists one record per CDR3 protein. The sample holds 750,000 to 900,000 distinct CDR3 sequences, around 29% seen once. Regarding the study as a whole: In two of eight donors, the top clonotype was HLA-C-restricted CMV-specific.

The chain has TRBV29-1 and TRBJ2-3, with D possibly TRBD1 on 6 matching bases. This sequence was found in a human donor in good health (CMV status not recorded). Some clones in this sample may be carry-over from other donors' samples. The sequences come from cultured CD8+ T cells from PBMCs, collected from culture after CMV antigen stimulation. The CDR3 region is CSVGTRDTQYF. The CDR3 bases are TGCAGCGTCGGGACACGAGATACGCAGTATTTT.